A selection of T cell receptor beta chains follows, all from one sample in a study of T cell repertoires in cytomegalovirus infection. Each CDR3 protein gets one entry after TCRdb re-called the reads with MiXCR. The data contain about 110,000 distinct CDR3 sequences, around 28% of them singletons. Which antigens these TCRs recognize remains unknown. Here the sequenced sample was CD8+ T cells from cultured PBMCs, taken from culture after CMV antigen stimulation. All receptors derive from a human donor in good health (CMV status not recorded). Some clones in this sample may be carry-over from other donors' samples. Both conserved end residues are part of each CDR3. The D gene is left open where the match is weak. Part of the rows lack a size; the others show once, few, many or a class for expanded clones.

J gene | D gene | clone size | V gene | CDR3 protein | CDR3 DNA
TRBJ1-6 | . | few | TRBV11-3 | CASSLVQRYNSPLHF | TGTGCCAGCAGCTTAGTGCAGAGATATAATTCACCCCTCCACTTT
TRBJ1-2 | . | few | TRBV27 | CASSSSGPYGYTF | TGTGCCAGCAGTTCATCAGGGCCCTATGGCTACACCTTC
TRBJ1-2 | . | . | TRBV6-6 | CASSPAGARYGYTF | TGTGCCAGCAGCCCCGCGGGGGCGAGATATGGCTACACCTTC
TRBJ1-3 | . | . | TRBV27 | CASSSLVSGSSGNTIYF | TGTGCCAGCAGTTCCCTCGTTTCGGGGTCATCTGGAAACACCATATATTTT
TRBJ2-4 | . | many | TRBV7-2 | CASSTRFGQKGNIQYF | TGTGCCAGCAGCACTAGATTTGGCCAAAAGGGGAACATTCAGTACTTC
TRBJ1-2 | . | . | TRBV7-9 | CASSLAGGSLFGYTF | TGTGCCAGCAGCTTAGCGGGGGGTAGCCTTTTCGGCTACACCTTC
TRBJ2-2 | . | . | TRBV7-9 | CASSLGSGELFF | TGTGCCAGCAGCTTAGGCTCCGGGGAGCTGTTTTTT
TRBJ2-7 | . | . | TRBV20-1 | CSARDLRQAYEQYF | TGCAGTGCTAGAGATCTCCGTCAGGCCTACGAGCAGTACTTC
TRBJ2-5 | . | few | TRBV29-1 | CSVEVRYQETQYF | TGCAGCGTTGAGGTCCGCTACCAAGAGACCCAGTACTTC
TRBJ1-1 | . | . | TRBV5-6 | CASCLGGDNTEAFF | TGTGCCAGCTGCTTGGGTGGGGACAACACTGAAGCTTTCTTT
TRBJ2-2 | . | . | TRBV9 | CASSVDARITNTGELFF | TGTGCCAGCAGCGTAGACGCGAGGATTACGAACACCGGGGAGCTGTTTTTT
TRBJ2-1 | . | . | TRBV27 | CASSLGTSPYNEQFF | TGTGCCAGCAGCCTCGGGACAAGCCCCTACAATGAGCAGTTCTTC
TRBJ2-1 | TRBD2 | . | TRBV27 | CASLTGGAGYNEQFF | TGTGCCAGCCTGACGGGGGGGGCGGGATACAATGAGCAGTTCTTC
TRBJ2-5 | . | once | TRBV18 | CASSDDRRETQYF | TGTGCCAGCTCAGACGACAGGCGGGAGACCCAGTACTTC
TRBJ1-1 | . | . | TRBV6-2/TRBV6-3 | CASIVGGTPEAFF | TGTGCCAGCATCGTCGGAGGGACCCCTGAAGCTTTCTTT
TRBJ2-1 | . | few | TRBV19 | CASSISPRTAMLEDEQFF | TGTGCCAGTAGTATATCTCCCCGGACAGCCATGCTAGAAGATGAGCAGTTCTTC
TRBJ2-3 | . | few | TRBV6-1 | CASSPHEGLVTDTQYF | TGTGCCAGCAGTCCCCACGAGGGGTTGGTCACAGATACGCAGTATTTT
TRBJ2-7 | . | few | TRBV25-1 | CASSAYTETPVSEQYF | TGTGCCAGCAGTGCTTACACCGAGACCCCGGTGAGCGAGCAGTACTTC
TRBJ1-2 | TRBD1 | few | TRBV20-1 | CSATEGALGYGYTF | TGCAGTGCTACCGAGGGGGCGCTCGGCTATGGCTACACCTTC
TRBJ2-1 | TRBD2 | many | TRBV11-2 | CASSTWTSAGLHNEQFF | TGTGCCAGCAGCACTTGGACTAGCGCTGGGCTCCACAATGAGCAGTTCTTC
TRBJ1-2 | . | . | TRBV12-3/TRBV12-4 | CTSRWGYGYTF | TGTACCAGCAGATGGGGGTATGGCTACACCTTC
TRBJ1-4 | . | . | TRBV28 | CAGSLGGARTNEKLFF | TGTGCCGGCAGTTTGGGGGGGGCGCGTACTAATGAAAAACTGTTTTTT
TRBJ2-1 | TRBD2 | . | TRBV29-1 | CSVDGLAGDNEQFF | TGCAGCGTTGACGGGCTAGCGGGGGACAATGAGCAGTTCTTC
TRBJ2-3 | . | few | TRBV12-3/TRBV12-4 | CASSSLAASTDTQYF | TGTGCCAGCAGTTCTTTGGCGGCTAGCACAGATACGCAGTATTTT
TRBJ1-4 | . | few | TRBV7-6 | CASSPRLGELFF | TGTGCCAGCAGCCCCCGGTTAGGGGAACTGTTTTTT
TRBJ2-7 | TRBD2 | . | TRBV6-5 | CASSYSFSGGAYEQYF | TGTGCCAGCAGTTACTCTTTCAGCGGGGGAGCCTACGAGCAGTACTTC
TRBJ1-2 | . | few | TRBV15 | CATSRVEGYGYTF | TGTGCCACCAGCAGAGTTGAAGGGTATGGCTACACCTTC
TRBJ2-7 | TRBD2 | . | TRBV5-1 | CASRSGGDEQYF | TGCGCCAGCAGAAGCGGGGGGGACGAGCAGTACTTC
TRBJ2-1 | . | few | TRBV6-2/TRBV6-3 | CASSYGGYNEQFF | TGTGCCAGCAGTTACGGGGGTTACAATGAGCAGTTCTTC
TRBJ2-7 | . | few | TRBV30 | CAWSRMGGASYEQYF | TGTGCCTGGAGCCGAATGGGGGGAGCCTCCTACGAGCAGTACTTC
TRBJ2-1 | TRBD2 | . | TRBV24-1 | CATSEETSGGLANEQFF | TGTGCCACCAGTGAGGAGACTAGCGGGGGACTAGCAAATGAGCAGTTCTTC
TRBJ2-7 | . | few | TRBV9 | CASSVRLGSYEQYF | TGTGCCAGCAGCGTACGACTGGGCAGCTACGAGCAGTACTTC
TRBJ1-3 | . | . | TRBV9 | CASSPEGGLPGNTIYF | TGTGCCAGCAGCCCAGAGGGAGGACTCCCTGGAAACACCATATATTTT
TRBJ2-1 | TRBD2 | . | TRBV12-3/TRBV12-4 | CASSLGLVSYNEQFF | TGTGCCAGCAGTTTGGGACTAGTCTCCTACAATGAGCAGTTCTTC
TRBJ1-1 | . | . | TRBV6-2/TRBV6-3 | CASSSGGTGWDTEAFF | TGTGCCAGCAGTTCCGGCGGTACAGGGTGGGACACTGAAGCTTTCTTT
TRBJ1-2 | . | . | TRBV9 | CASSVLRTDRANYGYTF | TGTGCCAGCAGCGTATTACGGACAGACCGAGCTAACTATGGCTACACCTTC
TRBJ1-5 | TRBD1 | few | TRBV6-2/TRBV6-3 | CASSSGTVSQPQHF | TGTGCCAGCAGTTCTGGGACAGTGAGTCAGCCCCAGCATTTT
TRBJ1-5 | . | . | TRBV7-4 | CASSSGQINNQPQHF | TGTGCCAGCAGCTCCGGACAGATTAACAATCAGCCCCAGCATTTT
TRBJ2-7 | . | . | TRBV7-2 | CASSFSTVKYEQYF | TGTGCCAGCAGCTTCTCGACAGTGAAGTACGAGCAGTACTTC
TRBJ2-7 | TRBD1 | few | TRBV11-3 | CASSSDRVNSYEQYF | TGTGCCAGCAGCTCCGACAGGGTAAACTCCTACGAGCAGTACTTC
TRBJ2-1 | TRBD2 | many | TRBV7-9 | CASSFERGQDEQFF | TGTGCCAGCAGCTTCGAGCGGGGTCAAGATGAGCAGTTCTTC
TRBJ2-7 | . | few | TRBV7-6 | CASSHGPNEQYF | TGTGCCAGCAGCCATGGGCCCAACGAGCAGTACTTC
TRBJ2-1 | . | . | TRBV7-2 | CASRKSQSSYNEQFF | TGTGCCAGCAGGAAAAGTCAGAGCTCCTACAATGAGCAGTTCTTC
TRBJ2-1 | . | . | TRBV12-3/TRBV12-4 | CASTAGTPYNEQFF | TGTGCCAGCACCGCCGGGACACCCTACAATGAGCAGTTCTTC
TRBJ1-2 | . | many | TRBV7-9 | CASSFWGEQGYGYTF | TGTGCCAGCAGCTTCTGGGGGGAACAAGGCTATGGCTACACCTTC
TRBJ2-7 | . | . | TRBV14 | CASSSLGSYEQYF | TGTGCCAGCAGCAGTTTGGGGTCCTACGAGCAGTACTTC
TRBJ1-2 | TRBD1 | few | TRBV7-9 | CASSSRTGVYGYTF | TGTGCCAGCAGCTCCCGGACAGGGGTCTATGGCTACACCTTC